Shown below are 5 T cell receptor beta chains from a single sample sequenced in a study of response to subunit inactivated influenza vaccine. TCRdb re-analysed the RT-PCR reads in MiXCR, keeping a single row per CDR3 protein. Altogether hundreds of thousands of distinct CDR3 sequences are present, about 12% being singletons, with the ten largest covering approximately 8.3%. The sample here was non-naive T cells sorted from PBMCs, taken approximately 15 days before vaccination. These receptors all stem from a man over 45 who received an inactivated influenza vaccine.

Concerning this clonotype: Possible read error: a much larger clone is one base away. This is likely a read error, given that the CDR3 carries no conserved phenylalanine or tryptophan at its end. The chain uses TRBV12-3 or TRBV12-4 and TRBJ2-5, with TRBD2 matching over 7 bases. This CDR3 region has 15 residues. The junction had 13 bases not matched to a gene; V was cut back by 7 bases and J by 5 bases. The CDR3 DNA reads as TGTGCCAGCAATCCGGGACTACTGGACTTGGAGACCCAGTACTTA. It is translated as CASNPGLLDLETQYL.

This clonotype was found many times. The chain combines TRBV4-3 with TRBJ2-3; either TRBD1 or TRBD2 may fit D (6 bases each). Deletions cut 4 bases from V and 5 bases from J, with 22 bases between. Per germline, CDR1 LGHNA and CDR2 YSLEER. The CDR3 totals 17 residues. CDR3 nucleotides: TGCGCCAGCAGCCGCCTTGAGGGGGGAGAAAAGGGAGATACGCAGTATTTT. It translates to CASSRLEGGEKGDTQYF.

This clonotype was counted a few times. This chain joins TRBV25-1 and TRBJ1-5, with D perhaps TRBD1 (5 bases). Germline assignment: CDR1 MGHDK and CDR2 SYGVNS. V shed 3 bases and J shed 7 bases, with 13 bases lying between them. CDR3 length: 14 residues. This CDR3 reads CASSEGGESQPQHF. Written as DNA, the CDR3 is TGTGCCAGCAGTGAGGGGGGGGAAAGCCAGCCCCAGCATTTT.

The CDR3 is CASSAYTGTTTDTQYF. In DNA form, the CDR3 reads TGTGCCAGCAGTGCTTATACCGGGACTACCACAGATACGCAGTATTTT. The J gene is TRBJ2-3, the V gene TRBV2, with 7 bases aligning to TRBD2. There are 16 residues in the CDR3. Germline V gives CDR1 SNHLY, CDR2 FYNNEI. Losses at the gene ends were 4 bases for V and 2 bases for J; bases not matched to a gene: 9.

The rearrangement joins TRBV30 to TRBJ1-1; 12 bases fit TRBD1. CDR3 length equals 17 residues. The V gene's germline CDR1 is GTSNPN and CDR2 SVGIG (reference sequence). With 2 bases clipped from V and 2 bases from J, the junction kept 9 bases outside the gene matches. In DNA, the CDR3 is TGTGCCTGGAGTCCCGGGACAGGGGGCTTTATTAACACTGAAGCTTTCTTT. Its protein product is CAWSPGTGGFINTEAFF.